The clone carrying this TCR beta chain was seen a single time. Germline lookup yields CDR1 SGHDN and CDR2 FVKESK. V trimming: 2 bases; J trimming: 9 bases; junction bases outside the gene matches: 9. The CDR3 is 15 amino acids. Profiling relied on immunoSEQ multiplex PCR, and the TCRdb table lists in-frame clones only, not all of them. The sample contains 500,000 or so clones, roughly 85% of which appear only once. The treatment was: around 19 received Ad26.COV2.S at low or high dose, single or two shots; five or six received placebo; per-sample allocation not given. All samples were drawn on day 63, counting from the first vaccine or placebo injection. This entry belongs to a study of Ad26.COV2.S vaccination and SARS-CoV-2 variants. Study details: The donor was enrolled in the Ad26.COV2.S arm of the COV1001 trial. Intramuscularly, Ad26.COV2.S was given either once or twice, 56 days apart.

The origin of this receptor is a person aged 18-65 years who received the Ad26.COV2.S COVID-19 vaccine or a placebo. The sequences come from peripheral blood, collected in a trial of Ad26.COV2.S vaccine versus placebo. The chain carries TRBV14 and TRBJ2-7; 11 positions agree with TRBD2. The CDR3 loop reads CASSQLLAGGPVQYF. The CDR3 DNA reads as TGTGCCAGCAGCCAACTATTAGCGGGAGGGCCGGTGCAGTACTTC.